These 18 T cell receptor beta chains were all obtained from the same sample, sequenced in a study of technical replicates of blood from a handful of donors. Sequencing was performed with immunoSEQ multiplex PCR; in TCRdb, only in-frame clones are kept and a portion is missing. Of about 74,000 clones listed, roughly 94% are singletons. The sequenced sample consisted of T cells isolated from PBMCs. The receptor set was obtained from a human donor in good health.

V and J are TRBV7-6 and TRBJ2-1; 11 nucleotides line up with TRBD1. Germline V gene data show CDR1 as SGHVS and CDR2 as FNYEAQ. Losses at the gene ends were 6 bases for V and 8 bases for J; bases not matched to a gene: 15. The CDR3 has 17 amino acids. The CDR3 loop reads CASSPPVVGQGGYEQFF. The CDR3 DNA reads TGTGCCAGCAGTCCCCCAGTTGTGGGACAGGGGGGTTATGAGCAGTTCTTC.

The chain has TRBV25-1 and TRBJ1-2; TRBD1 matches at 7 bases. CDR3 length: 14 amino acids. Germline loops: CDR1 MGHDK, CDR2 SYGVNS. The V gene end was trimmed by 1 base and the J gene end by 4 bases; junction bases not matched to a gene: 3. CDR3 amino acids: CASSELGDSYGYTF. The CDR3 coding sequence is TGTGCCAGCAGTGAATTGGGGGACAGCTATGGCTACACCTTC.

This chain connects TRBV19 to TRBJ1-5; the D gene is possibly TRBD1 (6 bases). The CDR3 consists of 15 residues. The V gene's germline CDR1 is LNHDA and CDR2 SQIVND (reference sequence). The V and J ends lost 4 bases and 3 bases respectively, with 13 bases between them. CDR3 nucleotides: TGTGCCAGTAGTAGAAACTCAGGGGCCAATCAGCCCCAGCATTTT. Translating gives CASSRNSGANQPQHF.

The chain combines TRBV5-4 with TRBJ1-2; 7 positions agree with TRBD1. This CDR3 region has 15 residues. The germline V gene has CDR1 SGHNT and CDR2 YYREEE (reference sequence). Trimming cost V 5 bases and J 5 bases; bases outside gene matches: 12. CDR3 bases: TGTGCCAGCAGGCCCCTGGGACAGCGTCGTTATGGCTACACCTTC. This sequence encodes CASRPLGQRRYGYTF.

This rearrangement joins TRBV28 to TRBJ1-5; D not certain. The CDR3 spans 11 residues. V was pared by 4 bases and J by 6 bases, with 4 bases between. CDR1 and CDR2 from the germline V gene are MDHEN and SYDVKM. DNA of the CDR3: TGTGCCAGCAGTTCTCTTCAGCCCCAGCATTTT. Translating gives CASSSLQPQHF.

V gene TRBV11-2 combines with J gene TRBJ2-7, with 11 bases fitting TRBD2. With V trimmed by 0 bases and J by 4 bases, 14 bases remained unmatched. The V gene's germline CDR1 is SGHAT and CDR2 FQNNGV. The CDR3 contains 19 residues. CDR3 region: CASSLDVWAELAGVYEQYF. The CDR3 nucleotides read TGTGCCAGCAGCTTAGATGTATGGGCGGAACTAGCGGGAGTATACGAGCAGTACTTC. The full variable domain, completed using reference TRBV11-2 and TRBJ2-7, is EAGVAQSPRYKIIEKRQSVAFWCNPISGHATLYWYQQILGQGPKLLIQFQNNGVVDDSQLPKDRFSAERLKGVDSTLKIQPAKLEDSAVYLCASSLDVWAELAGVYEQYFGPGTRLTVT.

The chain is built from TRBV5-1 and TRBJ2-1; 7 bases are shared with TRBD1. The germline V gene has CDR1 SGHRS and CDR2 YFSETQ. The CDR3 runs 15 residues. The J segment lost 3 bases and the V segment lost 0 bases, leaving 3 bases of the junction unmatched. CDR3 nucleotide sequence: TGCGCCAGCAGCTTGGGACAGGGTTACTACAATGAGCAGTTCTTC. It yields the protein CASSLGQGYYNEQFF.

The chain employs TRBV5-4 and TRBJ1-2; D is unresolved. The V gene lost 3 bases and the J gene lost 4 bases, with 10 bases spanning the gap. The length of the CDR3 is 13 residues. CDR1 SGHNT and CDR2 YYREEE come from the germline V gene (reference sequence). This chain's CDR3 is CASSSRGLYGYTF. In nucleotides, the CDR3 is TGTGCCAGCAGCTCCCGTGGGCTCTATGGCTACACCTTC.

The chain recombines TRBV9 with TRBJ1-1, with D hard to call. The germline V gene encodes CDR1 SGDLS and CDR2 YYNGEE. Between the trimmed V and J ends, which lost 0 bases and 1 base, there was a span of 4 bases. The CDR3 has 13 amino acids. CDR3 nucleotide sequence: TGTGCCAGCAGCGTAGCTCGGAACACTGAAGCTTTCTTT. Translated: CASSVARNTEAFF. The full variable domain, with the rest looked up from reference TRBV9 and TRBJ1-1, is DSGVTQTPKHLITATGQRVTLRCSPRSGDLSVYWYQQSLDQGLQFLIQYYNGEERAKGNILERFSAQQFPDLHSELNLSSLELGDSALYFCASSVARNTEAFFGQGTRLTVV.

The chain links TRBV2 to TRBJ2-7; D unresolved. This CDR3 has 12 residues. With 4 bases removed from V and 6 bases from J, the gap between germline ends came to 10 bases. Germline V gene data show CDR1 as SNHLY and CDR2 as FYNNEI. For the CDR3, the DNA is TGTGCCAGCAGTGGTATCGGTGGCGAGCAGTACTTC. This gives the protein CASSGIGGEQYF.

This rearrangement joins TRBV27 to TRBJ1-2, with a possible D match to TRBD1 (5 bases). This CDR3 spans 13 amino acids. V lost 3 bases and J lost 2, with 7 bases in between. CDR1 MNHEY and CDR2 SMNVEV come from the germline V gene (reference sequence). The CDR3 DNA sequence: TGTGCCAGCAGTTTGGGGCAGAACTATGGCTACACCTTC. Residues: CASSLGQNYGYTF.

CDR3 sequence (DNA): TGCGCCAGCAGTACTGGTGATAACACTGAAGCTTTCTTT. Protein product: CASSTGDNTEAFF. The V gene is TRBV5-1, the J gene TRBJ1-1; D uncertain. The CDR3 length is 13 residues. Trimming cost V 5 bases and J 2 bases, with 10 bases left between them. CDR1 and CDR2 from the germline V gene are SGHRS and YFSETQ.

The V and J genes are TRBV4-1 and TRBJ2-1; no clear D. This CDR3 has 15 amino acids. The V gene's germline CDR1 is MGHRA and CDR2 YSYEKL. V was cut by 0 bases and J by 9 bases, with 15 bases left in between. This chain's CDR3 is CASSQEVGTRSEQFF. For the CDR3, the DNA is TGCGCCAGCAGCCAAGAAGTCGGAACGAGGAGTGAGCAGTTCTTC.

This sequence joins TRBV6-6 and TRBJ2-3; D is perhaps TRBD1 (6 bases). The CDR3 sequence is 15 residues long. The germline CDR1 and CDR2 sequences are MNHNY and SVGAGI (reference sequence). V was shortened by 2 bases and J by 8 bases, with 17 bases between the two germline ends. The CDR3 nucleotides read TGTGCCAGCAGTTACCGGGACAAGGGTATCACTACGCAGTATTTT. Its translation: CASSYRDKGITTQYF.

The rearrangement links TRBV28 to TRBJ2-2; 12 bases match TRBD2. The trim removed 5 bases at V and 3 bases at J, leaving 10 bases unmatched. This CDR3 has 18 amino acids. Germline CDR1 MDHEN, CDR2 SYDVKM. The CDR3 spells CASSPRTLAGGYTGELFF. The CDR3 nucleotides are TGTGCCAGCAGTCCCCGGACTCTAGCGGGAGGGTACACCGGGGAGCTGTTTTTT.

The chain joins TRBV27 to TRBJ2-7, with TRBD2 as a possible D gene (5 bases). The CDR3 length is 14 residues. V gave up 7 bases and J gave up 4 bases, with 17 bases separating them. Germline assignment: CDR1 MNHEY and CDR2 SMNVEV (reference sequence). CDR3 nucleotide sequence: TGTGCCAGCAAGGAATACGGGATGTCGTACGAGCAGTACTTC. Protein sequence: CASKEYGMSYEQYF.

This clone showed up just once. This sequence joins TRBV5-1 and TRBJ2-7, with 11 bases fitting TRBD2. Unmatched junction bases numbered 8, after V lost 0 bases and J lost 0 bases. Germline V gives CDR1 SGHRS, CDR2 YFSETQ. The CDR3 runs to 18 residues. CDR3 sequence: CASSLALAGGPLSYEQYF. Here the CDR3 DNA reads TGCGCCAGCAGCTTGGCTCTAGCGGGAGGTCCGCTCTCCTACGAGCAGTACTTC. Filled out from reference TRBV5-1 and TRBJ2-7, the complete variable domain reads KAGVTQTPRYLIKTRGQQVTLSCSPISGHRSVSWYQQTPGQGLQFLFEYFSETQRNKGNFPGRFSGRQFSNSRSEMNVSTLELGDSALYLCASSLALAGGPLSYEQYFGPGTRLTVT.

This clone was picked up one time. The rearrangement joins TRBV27 to TRBJ1-6; a possible D gene is TRBD1 (5 bases). Germline CDR1 and CDR2: MNHEY and SMNVEV (reference sequence). The CDR3 is 14 amino acids. V dropped 6 bases and J dropped 9 bases, with 15 bases sitting between them. The CDR3 here is CASSPLSGFSPLHF. The DNA for the CDR3 is TGTGCCAGCAGCCCCCTCTCAGGGTTTTCACCCCTCCACTTT.